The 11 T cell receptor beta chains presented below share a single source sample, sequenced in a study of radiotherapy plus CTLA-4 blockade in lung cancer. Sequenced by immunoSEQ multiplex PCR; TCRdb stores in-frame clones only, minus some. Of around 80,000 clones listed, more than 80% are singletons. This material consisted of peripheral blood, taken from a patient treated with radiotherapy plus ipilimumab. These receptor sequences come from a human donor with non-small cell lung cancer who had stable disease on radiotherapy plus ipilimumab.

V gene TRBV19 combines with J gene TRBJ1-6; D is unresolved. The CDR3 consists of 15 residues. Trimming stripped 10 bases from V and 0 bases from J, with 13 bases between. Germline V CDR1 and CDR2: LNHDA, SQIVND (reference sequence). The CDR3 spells CATTGGFSYNSPLHF. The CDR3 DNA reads TGTGCCACGACCGGAGGGTTCTCCTATAATTCACCCCTCCACTTT.

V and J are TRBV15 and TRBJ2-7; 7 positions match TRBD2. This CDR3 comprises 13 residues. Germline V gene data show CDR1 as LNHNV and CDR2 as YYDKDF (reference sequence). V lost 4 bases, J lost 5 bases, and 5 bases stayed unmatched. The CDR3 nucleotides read TGTGCCACCAGCATGACTAGCAGTCACGAGCAGTACTTC. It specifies CATSMTSSHEQYF.

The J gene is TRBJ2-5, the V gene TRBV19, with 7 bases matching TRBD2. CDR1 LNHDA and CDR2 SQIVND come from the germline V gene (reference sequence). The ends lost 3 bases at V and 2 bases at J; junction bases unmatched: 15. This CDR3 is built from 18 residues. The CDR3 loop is CASSIRGTAGVVQETQYF. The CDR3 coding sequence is TGTGCCAGTAGTATCCGGGGGACCGCGGGAGTCGTACAAGAGACCCAGTACTTC.

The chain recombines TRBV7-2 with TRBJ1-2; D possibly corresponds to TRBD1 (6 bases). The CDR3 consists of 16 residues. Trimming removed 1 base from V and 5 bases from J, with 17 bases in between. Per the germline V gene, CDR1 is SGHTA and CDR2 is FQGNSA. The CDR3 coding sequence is TGTGCCAGCAGCTTAGACGGGAGCCGAACAGGGTATGGCTACACCTTC. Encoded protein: CASSLDGSRTGYGYTF.

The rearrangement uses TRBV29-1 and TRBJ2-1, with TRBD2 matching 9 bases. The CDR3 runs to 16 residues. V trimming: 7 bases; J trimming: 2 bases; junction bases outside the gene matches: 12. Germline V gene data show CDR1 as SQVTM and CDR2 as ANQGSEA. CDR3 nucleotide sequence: TGCAGCGACCGGAAACTAGCGGGCAGGACCTACAATGAGCAGTTCTTC. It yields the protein CSDRKLAGRTYNEQFF.

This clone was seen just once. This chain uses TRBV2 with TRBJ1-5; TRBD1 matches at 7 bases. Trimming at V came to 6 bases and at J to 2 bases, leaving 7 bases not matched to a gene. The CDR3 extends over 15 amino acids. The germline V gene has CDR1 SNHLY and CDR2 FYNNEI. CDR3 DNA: TGTGCCAGCAGAAGACAGGGATTGGGCAATCAGCCCCAGCATTTT. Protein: CASRRQGLGNQPQHF.

The CDR3 DNA reads as TGTGCCAGCAGGGGACAGGAGCAGTACTTC. Translation gives CASRGQEQYF. This chain uses TRBV6-1 with TRBJ2-7, with 7 bases identical to TRBD1. The CDR3 is made up of 10 amino acids. The V and J ends lost 6 bases and 7 bases, in that order; junction bases with no gene match: 0. CDR1 is MNHNS and CDR2 is SASEGT in the germline V gene.

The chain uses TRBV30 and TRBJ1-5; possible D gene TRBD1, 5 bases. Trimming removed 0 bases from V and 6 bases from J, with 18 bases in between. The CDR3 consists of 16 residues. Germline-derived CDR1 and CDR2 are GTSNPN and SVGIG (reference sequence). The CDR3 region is CAWSVPGTLRGQPQHF. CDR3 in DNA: TGTGCCTGGAGTGTACCTGGCACCCTAAGGGGTCAGCCCCAGCATTTT. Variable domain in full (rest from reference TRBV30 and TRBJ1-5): SQTIHQWPATLVQPVGSPLSLECTVEGTSNPNLYWYRQAAGRGLQLLFYSVGIGQISSEVPQNLSASRPQDRQFILSSKKLLLSDSGFYLCAWSVPGTLRGQPQHFGDGTRLSIL.

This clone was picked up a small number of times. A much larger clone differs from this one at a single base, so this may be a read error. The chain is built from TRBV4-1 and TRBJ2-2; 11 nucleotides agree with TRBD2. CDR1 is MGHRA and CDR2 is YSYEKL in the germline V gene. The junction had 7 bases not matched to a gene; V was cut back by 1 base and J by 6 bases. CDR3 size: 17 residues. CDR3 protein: CASSQGFSGGAAGELFF. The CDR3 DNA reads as TGCGCCAGCAGCCAAGGATTTAGCGGGGGGGCAGCCGGGGAGCTGTTTTTT.

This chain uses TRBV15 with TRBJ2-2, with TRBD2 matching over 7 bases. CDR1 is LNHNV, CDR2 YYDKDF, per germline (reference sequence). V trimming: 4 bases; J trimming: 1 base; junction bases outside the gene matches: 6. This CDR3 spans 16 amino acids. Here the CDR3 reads CATSTVSGGNTGELFF. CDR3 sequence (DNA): TGTGCCACCAGCACTGTTTCGGGGGGGAACACCGGGGAGCTGTTTTTT.

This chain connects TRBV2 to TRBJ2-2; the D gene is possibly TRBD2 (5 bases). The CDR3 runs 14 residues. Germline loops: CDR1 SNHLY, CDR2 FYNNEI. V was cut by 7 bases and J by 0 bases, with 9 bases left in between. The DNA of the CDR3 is TGTGCCAGCATGACTAACCCGAACACCGGGGAGCTGTTTTTT. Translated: CASMTNPNTGELFF.